The 8 T cell receptor beta chains presented below share a single source sample, sequenced in a study of technical replicates of blood from a handful of donors. Repertoires were generated with immunoSEQ multiplex PCR, while TCRdb's copy carries only in-frame clones and drops some. The profile covers about 87,000 clones, with over 90% appearing a single time and under 0.35% taken by the ten largest. Material: T cells isolated from PBMCs. These receptors originate from a human donor in good health.

CDR3 coding DNA: TGTGCCTGGACCCTGGGACAGGGGAATGGCTACACCTTC. It translates to CAWTLGQGNGYTF. V usage is TRBV30 and J usage is TRBJ1-2; TRBD1 agrees at 10 bases. The length of the CDR3 is 13 residues. V shed 4 bases and J 6 bases; nucleotides not matched to a gene: 5. CDR1 is GTSNPN, CDR2 SVGIG, per germline (reference sequence).

This clone appeared once. The chain employs TRBV6-5 and TRBJ1-2; D is possibly TRBD1 (5 bases). The CDR3 has 12 residues. The germline V gene has CDR1 MNHEY and CDR2 SVGAGI. V lost 8 bases, J lost 5 bases, and 12 bases lay in between. The CDR3 DNA sequence: TGTGCCAGCCGTCATCAGGGTTATGGCTACACCTTC. Protein sequence: CASRHQGYGYTF.

This clone was counted once. The V call is TRBV30, the J call TRBJ2-3; tentatively, D is TRBD2 (6 bases). V dropped 2 bases and J dropped 3 bases, with 15 bases sitting between them. This CDR3 has 15 amino acids. CDR1 is GTSNPN and CDR2 is SVGIG in the germline V gene (reference sequence). The CDR3, as DNA: TGTGCCTGGAGTATGAGCGGAGGGGTAACAGATACGCAGTATTTT. It translates to CAWSMSGGVTDTQYF.

This clone was seen only once. Within the sample, other DNA sequences also encode this same CDR3. J is TRBJ1-4 and V is TRBV6-5, with D hard to call. The V and J ends lost 0 bases and 5 bases respectively, with 7 bases between them. CDR3 size: 14 residues. Per germline, CDR1 MNHEY and CDR2 SVGAGI. DNA for the CDR3: TGTGCCAGCAGTTACTCCTCCGGGAATGAAAAACTGTTTTTT. Translating gives CASSYSSGNEKLFF.

V and J are TRBV28 and TRBJ1-4, with a possible D match to TRBD1 (5 bases). The CDR3 spans 15 residues. The V gene's germline CDR1 is MDHEN and CDR2 SYDVKM. V lost 2 bases and J lost 3, with 10 bases in between. CDR3 protein: CASSLIGGANEKLFF. The CDR3 bases are TGTGCCAGCAGTTTAATCGGGGGGGCTAATGAAAAACTGTTTTTT.

The CDR3 nucleotides are TGTGCCAGCAGCCTATTAGGAGGGACTAGCGGGAGGATCGACTACGAGCAGTACTTC. Amino acid sequence: CASSLLGGTSGRIDYEQYF. V and J are TRBV4-2 and TRBJ2-7; 15 positions agree with TRBD2. CDR1 is LGHNA, CDR2 YNFKEQ, per germline. CDR3 length: 19 residues. The V gene end was trimmed by 4 bases and the J gene end by 3 bases; junction bases not matched to a gene: 13.

This chain connects TRBV7-8 to TRBJ2-7; D not resolved. Per the germline V gene, CDR1 is SGHVS and CDR2 is FQNEAQ. The CDR3 totals 12 residues. Trimming took 2 bases from V and 3 from J, leaving 5 bases between them. The CDR3 reads CASSLLDYEQYF. Here the CDR3 DNA reads TGTGCCAGCAGCTTATTAGACTACGAGCAGTACTTC.

V is TRBV10-3 and J is TRBJ1-5; tentative D call: TRBD1 (5 bases). CDR3 length: 13 residues. In germline, CDR1 is ENHRY, CDR2 SYGVKD. V was shortened by 4 bases and J by 4 bases, with 8 bases between the two germline ends. The CDR3: CAISAGGNQPQHF. The DNA of the CDR3 is TGTGCCATCAGTGCGGGGGGGAATCAGCCCCAGCATTTT.